This T cell receptor beta chain was sequenced during a study of blood T cell repertoires in COVID-19. Across the study: PBMCs, B-cell-depleted T cells, or T cells were the source of the cDNA or gDNA that made up the material.

This CDR3 contains 16 residues. Trimming took off 3 bases at V and 2 bases at J, with 11 bases between the two ends. Germline-derived CDR1 and CDR2 are SGHTA and FQGNSA. The protocol was immunoSEQ multiplex PCR, while the TCRdb copy is restricted to in-frame clones and leaves out a portion. Of 180,000 or so clones listed, about 88% are singletons. The origin of this receptor is a man younger than 35 with acute or convalescent COVID-19. The chain recombines TRBV7-2 with TRBJ2-6, with a weak D call TRBD2 (6 bases). Input material: peripheral blood. CDR3 loop: CASSFRTGAGANVLTF. Written as DNA, the CDR3 is TGTGCCAGCAGCTTCAGAACGGGGGCTGGGGCCAACGTCCTGACTTTC.